One and the same sample provided the 8 T cell receptor beta chains below, sequenced in a study of T cells in Graves' hyperthyroidism and ophthalmopathy. Regions amplified from RNA transcripts were the TCR beta CDR3 regions. TCR CDR3 underwent first-round RT-PCR with the HTBI primer set. TCRdb independently ran MiXCR on the multiplex PCR reads; one entry per CDR3 protein. The repertoire holds about 610,000 distinct CDR3 sequences, with under 15% as singletons. Specimen: blood. The receptors were sampled from a woman aged 40-49 years with Graves' ophthalmopathy.

This clonotype occurred a few times. The chain uses TRBV5-4 and TRBJ1-1; D possibly corresponds to TRBD1 (5 bases). Germline V gene lookup returns CDR1 SGHNT and CDR2 YYREEE (reference sequence). The CDR3 runs 13 residues. Trimming removed 4 bases from V and 6 bases from J, with 13 bases in between. CDR3 residues: CASSQTGMPEAFF. CDR3 nucleotides: TGTGCCAGCAGCCAAACAGGTATGCCTGAAGCTTTCTTT.

In this sample, this clonotype turned up many times. The genes are TRBV15 and TRBJ1-1, with 11 bases lining up with TRBD1. Germline assignment: CDR1 LNHNV and CDR2 YYDKDF (reference sequence). The CDR3 consists of 18 residues. V lost 3 bases and J lost 3; bases outside the gene matches: 12. CDR3 residues: CATSRAMRTGGRDTEAFF. The CDR3 bases are TGTGCCACCAGCAGGGCCATGAGGACAGGGGGCCGAGACACTGAAGCTTTCTTT. The complete variable domain, with remaining parts taken from reference TRBV15 and TRBJ1-1, reads DAMVIQNPRYQVTQFGKPVTLSCSQTLNHNVMYWYQQKSSQAPKLLFHYYDKDFNNEADTPDNFQSRRPNTSFCFLDIRSPGLGDTAMYLCATSRAMRTGGRDTEAFFGQGTRLTVV.

The table lists this clonotype with many counts. V gene TRBV29-1 combines with J gene TRBJ2-7, with unresolved D. The CDR3 length is 13 residues. Per the germline V gene, CDR1 is SQVTM and CDR2 is ANQGSEA. The V and J ends lost 5 bases and 2 bases respectively, with 13 bases between them. For the CDR3, the DNA is TGCAGCGTTTTTCTTACAGCCACCTACGAGCAGTACTTC. Protein: CSVFLTATYEQYF.

The V gene is TRBV20-1, the J gene TRBJ1-1, with a possible D match to TRBD1 (5 bases). V was pared by 4 bases and J by 3 bases, with 21 bases between. In germline, CDR1 is DFQATT, CDR2 SNEGSKA (reference sequence). This CDR3 comprises 16 residues. DNA of the CDR3: TGCAGTGCTAAGGGGCTCTCCCAGGGTTTGTACACTGAAGCTTTCTTT. It is translated as CSAKGLSQGLYTEAFF.

This clonotype was seen many times. A clone one base away is much larger, so this may be a read error. The rearrangement uses TRBV7-8 and TRBJ1-1, with D possibly TRBD1 on 5 matching bases. V dropped 2 bases and J dropped 0 bases, with 7 bases sitting between them. This CDR3 has 14 amino acids. Germline CDR1 is SGHVS and CDR2 is FQNEAQ. Here the CDR3 DNA reads TGTGCCAGCAGCTTAAACAGGATGAACACTGAAGCTTTCTTT. Its translation: CASSLNRMNTEAFF.

V is TRBV11-2 and J is TRBJ2-2; 12 bases agree with TRBD1. V lost 5 bases and J lost 6; bases outside the gene matches: 7. The CDR3 totals 16 residues. Germline V gives CDR1 SGHAT, CDR2 FQNNGV. CDR3 coding DNA: TGTGCCAGCAGCCTCCGGGACAGGGGGCCCGCCGGGGAGCTGTTTTTT. Its translation: CASSLRDRGPAGELFF.

This sequence joins TRBV6-1 and TRBJ1-1; TRBD1 is a possible D gene (5 bases). Trimming stripped 4 bases from V and 5 bases from J, with 14 bases between. CDR3 size: 14 residues. CDR1 is MNHNS, CDR2 SASEGT, per germline. The CDR3 loop is CASSGLGGETEAFF. The CDR3 nucleotides read TGTGCCAGCAGTGGACTCGGGGGTGAGACTGAAGCTTTCTTT.

The chain uses TRBV10-3 and TRBJ1-5, with D perhaps matching TRBD1 (5 bases). V lost 7 bases and J lost 7, with 14 bases in between. The CDR3 runs 13 residues. Germline loops: CDR1 ENHRY, CDR2 SYGVKD. CDR3 nucleotides: TGTGCCATCACCCAGGGAGGGAACCAGCCCCAGCATTTT. Translated: CAITQGGNQPQHF.